This record looks at one T cell receptor (beta chain) sequence and its context. The target antigen is unknown. This sample was taken from a study of T cells in localized non-small cell lung cancer. Notes on the study in general: Adjacent lung exhibited a median of about 50 among the 100 most abundant tumor clones.

Generated by immunoSEQ multiplex PCR, the TCRdb table keeps only in-frame clones and is missing some. This sample has just over 20,000 clones; roughly 83% occur once, and the top ten carry more than 2%. V was pared by 1 base and J by 5 bases, with 17 bases between. The CDR3 contains 16 residues. The germline gives CDR1 SGHTA, CDR2 FQGNSA. The chain carries TRBV7-2 and TRBJ1-2; D perhaps matches TRBD1 (6 bases). The receptor's source is a man aged 35 to 69 with stage I lung adenocarcinoma. The sample was peripheral blood, taken before any cancer treatment. The DNA for the CDR3 is TGTGCCAGCAGCTTAGGGGTGTCTGGGGGCGGTTATGGCTACACCTTC. Translated: CASSLGVSGGGYGYTF.